Below are 24 T cell receptor beta chains sequenced from a single sample in a study of T-cell reconstitution after alpha-beta-depleted transplantation in children. Using unique molecular identifiers, the investigators prepared the TCRbeta library. TCRdb fed the PCR reads into MiXCR, producing one record per CDR3 protein. The sample lists roughly 90,000 distinct CDR3 sequences, 9% to 15% occurring once. The sample in question was PBMCs from the stem cell graft donor, obtained from the stem cell graft. The origin of the receptors is a human donor who donated a stem cell graft to a child with inherited bone marrow failure.

The V call is TRBV3-1, the J call TRBJ1-3; D not certain. The ends were cut back, 2 bases at V and 4 bases at J, with 6 bases in the middle. The CDR3 contains 13 residues. Germline CDR1 reads LGHDT; CDR2 reads YNNKEL (reference sequence). CDR3 sequence reads: CASSQRAGNTIYF. The CDR3, as DNA: TGTGCCAGCAGCCAACGCGCCGGAAACACCATATATTTT. Drawing the rest from reference TRBV3-1 and TRBJ1-3, the complete variable domain is DTAVSQTPKYLVTQMGNDKSIKCEQNLGHDTMYWYKQDSKKFLKIMFSYNNKELIINETVPNRFSPKSPDKAHLNLHINSLELGDSAVYFCASSQRAGNTIYFGEGSWLTVV.

This clonotype was seen at least ten times. This chain connects TRBV12-3 or TRBV12-4 to TRBJ1-5, with 7 nucleotides matching TRBD1. This CDR3 is built from 15 residues. The J segment lost 4 bases and the V segment lost 6 bases, leaving 9 bases of the junction unmatched. CDR3 residues: CASRPAGTANQPQHF. In DNA, the CDR3 is TGTGCCAGCAGACCCGCCGGGACAGCTAATCAGCCCCAGCATTTT.

Worth noting for this clonotype: A much more abundant neighbour one base away suggests this may be a read error. For the CDR3, the DNA is TGCAGCGTTTGGGTACACCCCGAGCAGTACTTC. The encoded protein is CSVWVHPEQYF. The chain carries TRBV29-1 and TRBJ2-7, with D unresolved. Germline CDR1 SQVTM, CDR2 ANQGSEA. Trimming removed 5 bases at V and 6 bases at J, with 11 bases between. The CDR3 runs to 11 residues.

This clonotype occurred a few times. The chain is built from TRBV6-6 and TRBJ1-1; D perhaps matches TRBD1 (5 bases). CDR1 is MNHNY and CDR2 is SVGAGI in the germline V gene (reference sequence). V lost 1 base to trimming and J lost 6 bases, with 15 bases between them. CDR3 length: 15 residues. The CDR3 region has the DNA TGTGCCAGCAGTTACTACGCTCGCAGGGAGGCTGAAGCTTTCTTT. It yields the protein CASSYYARREAEAFF.

This clonotype has a count of ten or more. The chain employs TRBV7-3 and TRBJ2-5; TRBD2 might be the D (7 bases). The CDR3 sequence is 17 residues long. Germline values: CDR1 SGHTA, CDR2 FQGTGA. V shed 2 bases and J shed 1 base, with 17 bases lying between them. CDR3 protein: CASSLGGAGAFQETQYF. The CDR3, as DNA: TGTGCCAGCAGCTTAGGCGGGGCGGGGGCGTTCCAAGAGACCCAGTACTTC.

This clonotype was observed many times. The chain combines TRBV5-1 with TRBJ2-3; 7 bases agree with TRBD2. Germline lookup yields CDR1 SGHRS and CDR2 YFSETQ. The V gene end was trimmed by 1 base and the J gene end by 6 bases; junction bases not matched to a gene: 8. The CDR3 is made up of 15 amino acids. The CDR3 DNA sequence: TGCGCCAGCAGCTTGAAGGCGGGAGAGGGCGATACGCAGTATTTT. It translates to CASSLKAGEGDTQYF.

Many counts were recorded for this clonotype. The rearrangement uses TRBV5-1 and TRBJ2-5; 9 nucleotides match TRBD1. This CDR3 contains 16 residues. V dropped 4 bases and J dropped 1; count of bases not matched to a gene: 8. Germline V CDR1 and CDR2: SGHRS, YFSETQ. As DNA, the CDR3 is TGCGCCAGCAGCCTGGGACAGGGAAATTTCCAAGAGACCCAGTACTTC. Translated, it gives CASSLGQGNFQETQYF.

The table lists this clonotype with many counts. The CDR3 coding sequence is TGTGCCAGCAGCTTAGTTGCGGGGGCGAGTTCTGGCTACACCTTC. This gives the protein CASSLVAGASSGYTF. The chain combines TRBV7-3 with TRBJ1-2; D possibly corresponds to TRBD1 (6 bases). Germline V gene lookup returns CDR1 SGHTA and CDR2 FQGTGA. The CDR3 length is 15 residues. Deletions cut 2 bases from V and 7 bases from J, with 17 bases between.

This clonotype was counted many times. The chain couples TRBV20-1 to TRBJ1-4; 7 nucleotides agree with TRBD1. CDR3 length: 13 residues. In germline, CDR1 is DFQATT, CDR2 SNEGSKA (reference sequence). Trimming at V came to 5 bases and at J to 3 bases, leaving 3 bases not matched to a gene. CDR3 bases: TGCAGTGCTTCGGGACAGTCTAATGAAAAACTGTTTTTT. It translates to CSASGQSNEKLFF.

This clonotype has a count of ten or more. The chain couples TRBV6-2 or TRBV6-3 to TRBJ2-6, with no clear D. Trimming took off 6 bases at V and 0 bases at J, with 9 bases between the two ends. Germline V gives CDR1 MNHEY, CDR2 SVGEGT. The CDR3 runs to 15 residues. The CDR3, as DNA: TGTGCCAGCAGACCCAATCACTCTGGGGCCAACGTCCTGACTTTC. As protein: CASRPNHSGANVLTF.

This clonotype came up many times. This chain joins TRBV7-2 and TRBJ2-6; 7 nucleotides agree with TRBD1. Looked up from germline, CDR1 is SGHTA and CDR2 is FQGNSA. The CDR3 contains 16 residues. The trim removed 5 bases at V and 2 bases at J, leaving 6 bases unmatched. The CDR3, as DNA: TGTGCCAGCAGCCCAGGGGGTAGGGCTGGGGCCAACGTCCTGACTTTC. Amino acid sequence: CASSPGGRAGANVLTF. Combining the CDR3 with reference TRBV7-2 and TRBJ2-6 gives the whole variable domain GAGVSQSPSNKVTEKGKDVELRCDPISGHTALYWYRQSLGQGLEFLIYFQGNSAPDKSGLPSDRFSAERTGGSVSTLTIQRTQQEDSAVYLCASSPGGRAGANVLTFGAGSRLTVL.

Many counts were recorded for this clonotype. This chain joins TRBV29-1 and TRBJ1-2, with TRBD1 identical over 7 bases. J lost 3 bases, V lost 4 bases, and 11 bases had no gene match. CDR3 length equals 15 residues. CDR1 and CDR2 (germline): SQVTM, ANQGSEA. The CDR3 nucleotides are TGCAGCGTTGGAGGGCAACAGGGGTTCCACTATGGCTACACCTTC. This codes for CSVGGQQGFHYGYTF.

The V gene is TRBV5-4, the J gene TRBJ1-1, with TRBD1 matching 7 bases. Germline CDR1 reads SGHNT; CDR2 reads YYREEE (reference sequence). This CDR3 is 16 amino acids long. V shed 0 bases, J shed 0 bases, and the junction held 5 bases outside the gene matches. The CDR3 reads CASSLELGGVNTEAFF. In nucleotides, the CDR3 is TGTGCCAGCAGCTTGGAATTAGGGGGCGTGAACACTGAAGCTTTCTTT.

This clonotype has more than one count but fewer than ten. The CDR3 here is CASQTNRGTYGYTF. The CDR3 region has the DNA TGTGCCAGCCAGACCAACAGGGGAACCTATGGCTACACCTTC. The V gene is TRBV4-2, the J gene TRBJ1-2; 7 bases match TRBD1. With 8 bases clipped from V and 4 bases from J, the junction kept 10 bases outside the gene matches. Looked up from germline, CDR1 is LGHNA and CDR2 is YNFKEQ. The CDR3 consists of 14 residues.

This clonotype has a count of ten or more. The chain recombines TRBV24-1 with TRBJ2-1; TRBD2 matches at 10 bases. This CDR3 comprises 15 residues. From germline, CDR1 is KGHDR and CDR2 SFDVKD. V lost 2 bases and J lost 6; bases outside the gene matches: 3. The CDR3 reads CATSDSGTSANEQFF. The CDR3 bases are TGTGCCACCAGTGATTCAGGGACTAGCGCCAATGAGCAGTTCTTC.

This clonotype was counted ten times or more. The chain employs TRBV2 and TRBJ1-1; a possible D gene is TRBD1 (5 bases). Trimming took 4 bases from V and 2 from J, leaving 8 bases between them. Germline-derived CDR1 and CDR2 are SNHLY and FYNNEI. This CDR3 spans 13 amino acids. The CDR3 DNA sequence: TGTGCCAGCAGTGTCCAGGGAAACACTGAAGCTTTCTTT. It codes for CASSVQGNTEAFF. Complete variable domain (other parts from reference TRBV2 and TRBJ1-1): EPEVTQTPSHQVTQMGQEVILRCVPISNHLYFYWYRQILGQKVEFLVSFYNNEISEKSEIFDDQFSVERPDGSNFTLKIRSTKLEDSAMYFCASSVQGNTEAFFGQGTRLTVV.

This clonotype has a count of ten or more. DNA for the CDR3: TGCAGCGGACTCGGCACTGAAGCTTTCTTT. This translates into CSGLGTEAFF. J is TRBJ1-1 and V is TRBV29-1, with unresolved D. The CDR3 has 10 amino acids. Germline values: CDR1 SQVTM, CDR2 ANQGSEA. The ends were cut back, 7 bases at V and 4 bases at J, with 7 bases in the middle.

This clonotype was counted many times. The CDR3 DNA reads TGCGCCAGCAGCCTGACCCTCCCGAGACAAGGTACGCAGTATTTT. As protein: CASSLTLPRQGTQYF. The chain is built from TRBV4-1 and TRBJ2-3; D uncertain. Germline CDR1 MGHRA, CDR2 YSYEKL. This CDR3 region has 15 residues. V was clipped by 4 bases and J by 8 bases, with 19 bases between them.

This clonotype was counted ten times or more. The J gene is TRBJ1-2, the V gene TRBV7-2; D is undetermined. In germline, CDR1 is SGHTA, CDR2 FQGNSA. CDR3 length: 12 residues. V lost 0 bases and J lost 8, with 7 bases in between. In DNA, the CDR3 is TGTGCCAGCAGCTTAGCGCTAGGGGGCTACACCTTC. This gives the protein CASSLALGGYTF. Supplemented by reference TRBV7-2 and TRBJ1-2, the full variable domain reads GAGVSQSPSNKVTEKGKDVELRCDPISGHTALYWYRQSLGQGLEFLIYFQGNSAPDKSGLPSDRFSAERTGGSVSTLTIQRTQQEDSAVYLCASSLALGGYTFGSGTRLTVV.

This clonotype was seen ten or more times. The V and J genes are TRBV5-1 and TRBJ2-1; no definite D call. Germline CDR1 and CDR2: SGHRS and YFSETQ. The V end was cut by 0 bases, the J end by 12 bases, with 19 bases between. This CDR3 spans 15 amino acids. CDR3 protein: CASSLETTGPPGQFF. In DNA form, the CDR3 reads TGCGCCAGCAGCTTGGAAACGACTGGGCCACCTGGGCAGTTCTTC.

Many counts were recorded for this clonotype. The chain is built from TRBV12-3 or TRBV12-4 and TRBJ2-1; 10 nucleotides agree with TRBD2. V shed 1 base and J 8 bases; nucleotides not matched to a gene: 5. This CDR3 has 15 amino acids. CDR3 residues: CASSLEREGGDEQFF. Written as DNA, the CDR3 is TGTGCCAGCAGTTTAGAGCGGGAGGGGGGGGATGAGCAGTTCTTC.

This clonotype was recorded at least ten times. CDR3 coding DNA: TGCGCCAGCAGCGAAACCGGGACTATTAACTACGAGCAGTACTTC. It encodes CASSETGTINYEQYF. The chain joins TRBV5-1 to TRBJ2-7, with 7 bases identical to TRBD2. Germline values: CDR1 SGHRS, CDR2 YFSETQ. This CDR3 spans 15 amino acids. The junction had 10 bases not matched to a gene; V was cut back by 4 bases and J by 3 bases.

This clonotype was detected ten times or more. The rearrangement links TRBV5-1 to TRBJ1-2; D is undetermined. Germline CDR1 is SGHRS and CDR2 is YFSETQ. V was pared by 3 bases and J by 8 bases, with 14 bases between. The CDR3 sequence is 13 residues long. CDR3 sequence: CASSYTAPEGYTF. The CDR3 DNA follows: TGCGCCAGCAGCTACACAGCGCCGGAAGGCTACACCTTC.

This clonotype was observed at least ten times. This chain connects TRBV15 to TRBJ2-3, with 7 bases fitting TRBD2. This CDR3 is 16 amino acids long. Unmatched junction bases numbered 8, after V lost 4 bases and J lost 1 base. Germline-derived CDR1 and CDR2 are LNHNV and YYDKDF (reference sequence). The CDR3 DNA is TGTGCCACCAGCACCCGCGGGGGTTCCGGCACAGATACGCAGTATTTT. This translates into CATSTRGGSGTDTQYF.